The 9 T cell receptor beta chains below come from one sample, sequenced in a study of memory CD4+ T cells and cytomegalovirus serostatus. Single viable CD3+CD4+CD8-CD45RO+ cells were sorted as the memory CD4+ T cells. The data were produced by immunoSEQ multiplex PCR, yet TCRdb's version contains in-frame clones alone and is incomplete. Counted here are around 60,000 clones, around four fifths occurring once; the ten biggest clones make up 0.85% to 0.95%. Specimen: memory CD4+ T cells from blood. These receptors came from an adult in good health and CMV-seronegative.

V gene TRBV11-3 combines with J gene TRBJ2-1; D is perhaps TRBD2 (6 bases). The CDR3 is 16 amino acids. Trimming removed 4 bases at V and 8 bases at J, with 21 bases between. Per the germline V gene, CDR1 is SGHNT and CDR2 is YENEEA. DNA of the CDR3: TGTGCCAGCAGCTCATGGGGGGACTCTGGGGAATATGAGCAGTTCTTC. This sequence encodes CASSSWGDSGEYEQFF.

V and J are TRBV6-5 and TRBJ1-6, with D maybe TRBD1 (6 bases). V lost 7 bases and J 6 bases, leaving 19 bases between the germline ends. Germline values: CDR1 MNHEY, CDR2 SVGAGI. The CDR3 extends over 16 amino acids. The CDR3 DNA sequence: TGTGCCAGCACCTACTCCGGGGGGCGTTCTAATTCACCCCTCCACTTT. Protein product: CASTYSGGRSNSPLHF.

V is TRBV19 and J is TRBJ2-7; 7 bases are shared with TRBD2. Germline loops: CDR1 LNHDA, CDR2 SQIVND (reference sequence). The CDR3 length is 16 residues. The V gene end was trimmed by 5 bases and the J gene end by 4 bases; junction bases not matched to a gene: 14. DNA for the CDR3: TGTGCCAGTAGTCCGAGGGGAGGGAGTGGTATTTACGAGCAGTACTTC. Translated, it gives CASSPRGGSGIYEQYF.

The CDR3 bases are TGTGCCACCAGCAGAGTCGCGACAGGGACTTCCTACGAGCAGTACTTC. Its protein is CATSRVATGTSYEQYF. The genes are TRBV15 and TRBJ2-7; D might be TRBD1 (7 bases). Trimming pared 1 base from V and 1 base from J, leaving 14 bases between. This CDR3 is 16 amino acids long. Germline CDR1 is LNHNV and CDR2 is YYDKDF (reference sequence).

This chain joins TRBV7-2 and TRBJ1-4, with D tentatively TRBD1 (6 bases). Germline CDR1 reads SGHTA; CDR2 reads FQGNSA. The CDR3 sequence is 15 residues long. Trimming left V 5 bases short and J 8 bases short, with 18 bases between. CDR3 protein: CASSPRITGSEKLFF. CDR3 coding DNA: TGTGCCAGCAGCCCGCGCATTACAGGGTCCGAAAAACTGTTTTTT. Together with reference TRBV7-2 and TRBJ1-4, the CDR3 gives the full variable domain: GAGVSQSPSNKVTEKGKDVELRCDPISGHTALYWYRQSLGQGLEFLIYFQGNSAPDKSGLPSDRFSAERTGGSVSTLTIQRTQQEDSAVYLCASSPRITGSEKLFFGSGTQLSVL.

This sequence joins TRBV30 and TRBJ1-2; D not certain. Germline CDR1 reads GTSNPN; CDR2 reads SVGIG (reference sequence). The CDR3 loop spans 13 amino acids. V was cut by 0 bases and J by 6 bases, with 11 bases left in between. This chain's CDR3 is CAWSVGRENGYTF. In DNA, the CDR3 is TGTGCCTGGAGTGTCGGGAGGGAGAATGGCTACACCTTC. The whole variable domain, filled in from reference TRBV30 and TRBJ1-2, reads SQTIHQWPATLVQPVGSPLSLECTVEGTSNPNLYWYRQAAGRGLQLLFYSVGIGQISSEVPQNLSASRPQDRQFILSSKKLLLSDSGFYLCAWSVGRENGYTFGSGTRLTVV.

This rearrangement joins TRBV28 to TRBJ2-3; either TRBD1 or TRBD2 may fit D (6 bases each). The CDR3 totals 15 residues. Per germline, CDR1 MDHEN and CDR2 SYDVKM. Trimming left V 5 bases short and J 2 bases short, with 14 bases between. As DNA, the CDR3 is TGTGCCAGCAGTCGCAAGGGGGGATACACAGATACGCAGTATTTT. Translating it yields CASSRKGGYTDTQYF.

The CDR3 region has the DNA TGCAGCGCCCGGCACAGATTCTATGGCTACACCTTC. Protein sequence: CSARHRFYGYTF. The rearrangement joins TRBV29-1 to TRBJ1-2, with D uncertain. CDR3 length equals 12 residues. V was cut by 7 bases and J by 4 bases, with 13 bases left in between. Germline V lookup: CDR1 SQVTM, CDR2 ANQGSEA.

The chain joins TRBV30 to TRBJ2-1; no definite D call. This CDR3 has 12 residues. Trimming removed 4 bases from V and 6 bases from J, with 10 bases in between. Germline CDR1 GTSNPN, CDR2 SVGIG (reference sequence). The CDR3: CAWNRRGNEQFF. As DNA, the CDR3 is TGTGCCTGGAATCGTCGAGGCAATGAGCAGTTCTTC.